These 14 T cell receptor beta chains share one sample of origin, sequenced in a study of shared clonotypes between healthy human individuals. Clones were sequenced by immunoSEQ multiplex PCR, and TCRdb holds only the in-frame ones, with some missing. The sample holds about 2.4 million clones, approximately 93% seen once. The material sequenced was naive CD4+ T cells from PBMCs. Documented subset: CD45RA+ positively selected. The receptors were sampled from a man in his late teens or twenties in good health. Some clones in this sample may be carry-over from other donors' samples.

This clone was seen a few times. The rearrangement links TRBV29-1 to TRBJ1-1, with D tentatively TRBD1 (5 bases). V was pared by 8 bases and J by 4 bases, with 11 bases between. This CDR3 has 11 amino acids. CDR1 and CDR2 from the germline V gene are SQVTM and ANQGSEA. The CDR3 DNA reads TGCAGCTCCAAGGGGAGCACTGAAGCTTTCTTT. Its protein is CSSKGSTEAFF.

The chain recombines TRBV28 with TRBJ2-1; D may be TRBD1 (6 bases). Trimming took 5 bases from V and 0 from J, leaving 14 bases between them. Per germline, CDR1 MDHEN and CDR2 SYDVKM. The CDR3 totals 16 residues. Here the CDR3 DNA reads TGTGCCAGCAGTCCTTTGGACAGAGCCTCCTACAATGAGCAGTTCTTC. Protein: CASSPLDRASYNEQFF.

This chain joins TRBV11-2 and TRBJ2-7; no definite D call. The CDR3 spans 16 residues. V lost 2 bases and J lost 0, with 14 bases in between. The germline V gene has CDR1 SGHAT and CDR2 FQNNGV. CDR3 sequence: CASSLFFSVSSYEQYF. The CDR3 nucleotides are TGTGCCAGCAGCTTATTTTTTTCTGTAAGCTCCTACGAGCAGTACTTC.

This chain joins TRBV6-5 and TRBJ2-7, with D hard to call. Germline loops: CDR1 MNHEY, CDR2 SVGAGI. The CDR3 spans 13 residues. V was trimmed by 6 bases and J by 4 bases, leaving 13 bases between them. As DNA, the CDR3 is TGTGCCAGCAGGAGCTCCGGGCCATACGAGCAGTACTTC. This sequence encodes CASRSSGPYEQYF.

This chain links TRBV30 with TRBJ2-1; 13 bases are a match to TRBD2. V trimming: 8 bases; J trimming: 7 bases; junction bases outside the gene matches: 8. The CDR3 is 14 amino acids. Germline CDR1 reads GTSNPN; CDR2 reads SVGIG (reference sequence). CDR3 nucleotide sequence: TGTGCCGCGTCACTAGCGGGAGGGCCGAATGAGCAGTTCTTC. Residues: CAASLAGGPNEQFF.

This clone was seen a single time. V usage is TRBV27 and J usage is TRBJ2-1, with 7 bases lining up with TRBD2. CDR1 is MNHEY, CDR2 SMNVEV, per germline (reference sequence). J gave up 1 base and V 7 bases, and 1 base lay outside the gene matches. This CDR3 has 13 amino acids. The CDR3 bases are TGTGCCAGCACTAGCGGTTCCTACAATGAGCAGTTCTTC. Encoded protein: CASTSGSYNEQFF.

Notes on this clone: Relative to the germline gene, one junction end is altered; a read error may explain this. This chain joins TRBV6-1 and TRBJ1-2, with 7 bases lining up with TRBD1. The CDR3 runs to 14 residues. Germline V gene data show CDR1 as MNHNS and CDR2 as SASEGT. CDR3 DNA: TGTGCCAGCAGTAAGTCGGGACAGAACTATGGCCACACCTTC. Translation gives CASSKSGQNYGHTF.

The chain uses TRBV5-8 and TRBJ1-1; weak D call: TRBD1 (6 bases). This CDR3 comprises 14 residues. Germline values: CDR1 SGHTS, CDR2 YDEGEE. Between the trimmed V and J ends, which lost 6 bases and 1 base, there was a span of 13 bases. DNA for the CDR3: TGTGCCAGCAATCCCAGGGGCGCGAACACTGAAGCTTTCTTT. Translation gives CASNPRGANTEAFF. Full variable domain (missing parts from reference TRBV5-8 and TRBJ1-1): EAGVTQSPTHLIKTRGQQATLRCSPISGHTSVYWYQQALGLGLQFLLWYDEGEERNRGNFPPRFSGRQFPNYSSELNVNALELEDSALYLCASNPRGANTEAFFGQGTRLTVV.

The chain employs TRBV5-1 and TRBJ2-1; 11 bases fit TRBD1. With 4 bases clipped from V and 4 bases from J, the junction kept 7 bases outside the gene matches. The CDR3 has 16 amino acids. Germline-derived CDR1 and CDR2 are SGHRS and YFSETQ. The CDR3 DNA is TGCGCCAGCAGCCGAGCCGGGACAGGGGGTTACAATGAGCAGTTCTTC. Amino acid sequence: CASSRAGTGGYNEQFF.

This chain links TRBV25-1 with TRBJ1-2, with 7 bases fitting TRBD1. This CDR3 contains 15 residues. V shed 3 bases, J shed 1 base, and the junction held 5 bases outside the gene matches. Germline CDR1 MGHDK, CDR2 SYGVNS. CDR3 DNA sequence: TGTGCCAGCAGTGACCCGGGGACAGTTAACTATGGCTACACCTTC. It codes for CASSDPGTVNYGYTF.

The J gene is TRBJ1-3, the V gene TRBV5-6, with D perhaps matching TRBD1 (6 bases). Germline CDR1 and CDR2: SGHDT and YYEEEE. The CDR3 sequence is 16 residues long. The V end lost 4 bases, the J end lost 0 bases, and 14 bases lay between the germline ends. CDR3 protein: CASSAITGLSGNTIYF. DNA for the CDR3: TGTGCCAGCAGCGCCATCACAGGGCTCTCTGGAAACACCATATATTTT. The entire variable domain, with the rest obtained from reference TRBV5-6 and TRBJ1-3, is as follows: DAGVTQSPTHLIKTRGQQVTLRCSPKSGHDTVSWYQQALGQGPQFIFQYYEEEERQRGNFPDRFSGHQFPNYSSELNVNALLLGDSALYLCASSAITGLSGNTIYFGEGSWLTVV.

As concerns this clone: Other nucleotide sequences in the sample specify the same CDR3. The CDR3 sequence is CASSLPSGETQYF. In DNA, the CDR3 is TGCGCCAGCAGCTTGCCGAGCGGAGAGACCCAGTACTTC. V is TRBV5-1 and J is TRBJ2-5; a weak D match, TRBD2 (5 bases). Germline CDR1 SGHRS, CDR2 YFSETQ. CDR3 length equals 13 residues. With 1 base removed from V and 4 bases from J, the gap between germline ends came to 8 bases.

This clone was observed once. At the DNA level, this CDR3 is encoded by other sequences in the same sample as well. The rearrangement joins TRBV2 to TRBJ2-2; 7 bases map to TRBD1. The junction had 4 bases not matched to a gene; V was cut back by 7 bases and J by 2 bases. CDR1 is SNHLY and CDR2 is FYNNEI in the germline V gene. This CDR3 spans 14 amino acids. CDR3 in amino acids: CASTGQPNTGELFF. The CDR3 bases are TGTGCCAGCACGGGACAGCCCAACACCGGGGAGCTGTTTTTT.

The chain employs TRBV6-1 and TRBJ1-5; 8 bases fit TRBD1. This CDR3 comprises 15 residues. The germline gives CDR1 MNHNS, CDR2 SASEGT. J lost 2 bases, V lost 4 bases, and 4 bases had no gene match. In nucleotides, the CDR3 is TGTGCCAGCAGTGGCGGACAGGGAGGCAATCAGCCCCAGCATTTT. Translating gives CASSGGQGGNQPQHF.